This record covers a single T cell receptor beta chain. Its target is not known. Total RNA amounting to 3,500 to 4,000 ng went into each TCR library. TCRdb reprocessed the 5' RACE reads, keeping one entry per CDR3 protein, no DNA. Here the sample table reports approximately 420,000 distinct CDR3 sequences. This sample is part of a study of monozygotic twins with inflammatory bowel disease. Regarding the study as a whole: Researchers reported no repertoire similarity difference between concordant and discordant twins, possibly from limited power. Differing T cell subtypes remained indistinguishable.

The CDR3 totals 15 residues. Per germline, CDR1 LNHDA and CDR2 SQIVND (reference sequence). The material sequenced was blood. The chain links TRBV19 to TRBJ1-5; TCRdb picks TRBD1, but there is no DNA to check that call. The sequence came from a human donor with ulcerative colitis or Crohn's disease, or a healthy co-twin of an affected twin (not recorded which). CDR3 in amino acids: CATKVGGFSNQPQHF.